These 17 T cell receptor beta chains came from one sample sequenced in a study of blood T cell repertoires in COVID-19. Assay: immunoSEQ multiplex PCR; the TCRdb copy retains only in-frame clones and omits some. The sample yields a few hundred thousand clones, around 90% seen once. The specimen sequenced was peripheral blood. These receptors came from a middle-aged man with acute or convalescent COVID-19.

This chain uses TRBV13 with TRBJ2-7; 8 bases are shared with TRBD2. Unmatched junction bases numbered 3, after V lost 0 bases and J lost 2 bases. There are 15 residues in the CDR3. Germline-derived CDR1 and CDR2 are PRHDT and FYEKMQ (reference sequence). CDR3 sequence reads: CASSLGRGGPYEQYF. The CDR3 bases are TGTGCCAGCAGCTTAGGCCGGGGGGGGCCCTACGAGCAGTACTTC.

This chain links TRBV5-6 with TRBJ1-2; 8 bases align to TRBD1. From germline, CDR1 is SGHDT and CDR2 YYEEEE. The J segment lost 0 bases and the V segment lost 4 bases, leaving 11 bases of the junction unmatched. CDR3 length: 17 residues. The CDR3 DNA follows: TGTGCCAGCAGCCCCTGGTGGGACAGGCCTTCTAACTATGGCTACACCTTC. Translated, it gives CASSPWWDRPSNYGYTF.

This clone showed up just once. This rearrangement joins TRBV7-8 to TRBJ2-5; 10 nucleotides line up with TRBD1. The germline V gene encodes CDR1 SGHVS and CDR2 FQNEAQ. The CDR3 loop spans 15 amino acids. Trimming removed 5 bases from V and 4 bases from J; junction bases left unmatched: 7. Here the CDR3 reads CASSPTGQGGETQYF. The CDR3 DNA sequence: TGTGCCAGCAGCCCAACAGGACAGGGGGGAGAGACCCAGTACTTC.

V usage is TRBV7-2 and J usage is TRBJ1-2; no definite D call. CDR3 length: 14 amino acids. Germline values: CDR1 SGHTA, CDR2 FQGNSA. V lost 1 base to trimming and J lost 4 bases, with 10 bases between them. CDR3 protein: CASSLVTETYGYTF. CDR3 nucleotide sequence: TGTGCCAGCAGCTTAGTAACAGAGACCTATGGCTACACCTTC. Full variable domain (missing parts from reference TRBV7-2 and TRBJ1-2): GAGVSQSPSNKVTEKGKDVELRCDPISGHTALYWYRQSLGQGLEFLIYFQGNSAPDKSGLPSDRFSAERTGGSVSTLTIQRTQQEDSAVYLCASSLVTETYGYTFGSGTRLTVV.

The chain employs TRBV10-2 and TRBJ2-7, with 10 bases matching TRBD1. Germline trimming cut 0 bases from V and 0 bases from J; bases unmatched to any gene: 8. Germline lookup yields CDR1 WSHSY and CDR2 SAAADI. There are 18 residues in the CDR3. The CDR3 protein is CASSESSGDRGLSYEQYF. The CDR3 region has the DNA TGCGCCAGCAGTGAGTCGTCGGGAGACAGGGGGCTCTCCTACGAGCAGTACTTC.

V gene TRBV5-4 combines with J gene TRBJ1-3; D not certain. Per the germline V gene, CDR1 is SGHNT and CDR2 is YYREEE (reference sequence). The length of the CDR3 is 13 residues. The V and J ends lost 4 bases and 1 base respectively, with 6 bases between them. CDR3 region: CASSPPSGNTIYF. DNA for the CDR3: TGTGCCAGCAGCCCCCCATCTGGAAACACCATATATTTT.

The rearrangement links TRBV11-1 to TRBJ2-3, with TRBD1 identical over 9 bases. After removal of 5 bases from V and 4 bases from J, the junction contained 10 bases not matched to a gene. The germline V gene has CDR1 SGHAT and CDR2 FQDESV (reference sequence). This CDR3 is 16 amino acids long. The CDR3 spells CASSPRDRVLPDTQYF. Here the CDR3 DNA reads TGTGCCAGCAGCCCCAGGGACAGGGTTCTCCCAGATACGCAGTATTTT.

J is TRBJ2-6 and V is TRBV9; 12 positions agree with TRBD1. Germline V CDR1 and CDR2: SGDLS, YYNGEE. V shed 4 bases and J 0 bases; nucleotides not matched to a gene: 5. The CDR3 sequence is 18 residues long. The DNA of the CDR3 is TGTGCCAGCAGCTTTCCGGGACAGGGGGCCTCTGGGGCCAACGTCCTGACTTTC. It translates to CASSFPGQGASGANVLTF. Using reference TRBV9 and TRBJ2-6 for the parts outside the CDR3, the full variable domain is DSGVTQTPKHLITATGQRVTLRCSPRSGDLSVYWYQQSLDQGLQFLIQYYNGEERAKGNILERFSAQQFPDLHSELNLSSLELGDSALYFCASSFPGQGASGANVLTFGAGSRLTVL.

The rearrangement uses TRBV4-1 and TRBJ1-5, with D hard to call. Per the germline V gene, CDR1 is MGHRA and CDR2 is YSYEKL. V shed 1 base and J shed 1 base, with 8 bases lying between them. The length of the CDR3 is 15 residues. CDR3 loop: CASSQVQSSNQPQHF. In DNA, the CDR3 is TGCGCCAGCAGCCAAGTCCAGTCGAGCAATCAGCCCCAGCATTTT.

The chain has TRBV19 and TRBJ1-1; TRBD1 matches 7 bases. The CDR3 runs 12 residues. Germline-derived CDR1 and CDR2 are LNHDA and SQIVND (reference sequence). J was trimmed by 11 bases and V by 6 bases; bases with no gene match: 9. The CDR3 spells CASSPTQGVAFF. The CDR3 DNA follows: TGTGCCAGTAGCCCTACCCAGGGGGTGGCTTTCTTT. Together with reference TRBV19 and TRBJ1-1, the CDR3 gives the full variable domain: DGGITQSPKYLFRKEGQNVTLSCEQNLNHDAMYWYRQDPGQGLRLIYYSQIVNDFQKGDIAEGYSVSREKKESFPLTVTSAQKNPTAFYLCASSPTQGVAFFGQGTRLTVV.

This chain uses TRBV2 with TRBJ2-1; tentatively, D is TRBD2 (6 bases). Trimming removed 4 bases at V and 0 bases at J, with 13 bases between. Germline values: CDR1 SNHLY, CDR2 FYNNEI. The CDR3 sequence is 16 residues long. The CDR3 bases are TGTGCCAGCAGTGGTGTGGGGGAGGACTCCTACAATGAGCAGTTCTTC. Translating gives CASSGVGEDSYNEQFF. The entire variable domain, with the rest obtained from reference TRBV2 and TRBJ2-1, is as follows: EPEVTQTPSHQVTQMGQEVILRCVPISNHLYFYWYRQILGQKVEFLVSFYNNEISEKSEIFDDQFSVERPDGSNFTLKIRSTKLEDSAMYFCASSGVGEDSYNEQFFGPGTRLTVL.

The chain has TRBV5-1 and TRBJ1-2; no reliable D call. Trimming pared 0 bases from V and 4 bases from J, leaving 7 bases between. The CDR3 length is 13 residues. Germline V CDR1 and CDR2: SGHRS, YFSETQ. CDR3 sequence (DNA): TGCGCCAGCAGCTTGGTAGAGGGCTATGGCTACACCTTC. This sequence encodes CASSLVEGYGYTF.

In this sample, this clone turned up once. The V gene is TRBV20-1, the J gene TRBJ2-2; D is uncertain. This CDR3 contains 11 residues. The ends were cut back, 6 bases at V and 1 base at J, with 3 bases in the middle. Germline V CDR1 and CDR2: DFQATT, SNEGSKA (reference sequence). This CDR3 is CSAGNTGELFF. The CDR3 DNA is TGCAGTGCCGGGAACACCGGGGAGCTGTTTTTT.

V gene TRBV30 combines with J gene TRBJ2-7; TRBD2 is a possible D gene (6 bases). With 0 bases removed from V and 5 bases from J, the gap between germline ends came to 14 bases. The CDR3 length is 14 residues. Germline CDR1 and CDR2: GTSNPN and SVGIG (reference sequence). Here the CDR3 DNA reads TGTGCCTGGAGTGTATTGCGGGGTATCGACGAGCAGTACTTC. It translates to CAWSVLRGIDEQYF.

This clone occurred a few times. The gene calls are TRBV19 and TRBJ2-7, with 14 positions matching TRBD2. Germline CDR1 is LNHDA and CDR2 is SQIVND (reference sequence). CDR3 size: 15 residues. The junction had 4 bases not matched to a gene; V was cut back by 5 bases and J by 4 bases. The CDR3 nucleotides are TGTGCCAGTAGTGGGGGACTAGCGGGAGAATACGAGCAGTACTTC. Translation gives CASSGGLAGEYEQYF. The whole variable domain, filled in from reference TRBV19 and TRBJ2-7, reads DGGITQSPKYLFRKEGQNVTLSCEQNLNHDAMYWYRQDPGQGLRLIYYSQIVNDFQKGDIAEGYSVSREKKESFPLTVTSAQKNPTAFYLCASSGGLAGEYEQYFGPGTRLTVT.

The rearrangement joins TRBV18 to TRBJ2-5, with 8 positions matching TRBD1. Germline lookup yields CDR1 KGHSH and CDR2 LQKENI. Trimming at V came to 2 bases and at J to 5 bases, leaving 13 bases not matched to a gene. The CDR3 has 17 residues. The CDR3 reads CASSPLDGAGGWETQYF. CDR3 DNA sequence: TGTGCCAGCTCACCATTGGATGGGGCAGGGGGCTGGGAGACCCAGTACTTC.

The gene calls are TRBV11-2 and TRBJ1-5; unclear D gene. Per germline, CDR1 SGHAT and CDR2 FQNNGV. The CDR3 spans 15 residues. Trimming removed 3 bases from V and 10 bases from J, with 19 bases in between. The CDR3 region is CASSFSDGDHSPQHF. The CDR3 nucleotides are TGTGCCAGCAGCTTTTCCGACGGGGATCATTCCCCCCAGCATTTT.